This TCR beta chain emerged from a study of control samples from healthy donors and cancer patients. Germline values: CDR1 SGHTA, CDR2 FQGTGA. The CDR3 loop spans 14 amino acids. Between the trimmed V and J ends, which lost 0 bases and 4 bases, there was a span of 9 bases. Clones were sequenced by immunoSEQ multiplex PCR, and TCRdb holds only the in-frame ones, with some missing. Of about 55,000 clones in the sample, 85% to 95% were seen once. Sequencing was done on a sample of blood. This clonotype was obtained from a man aged 25 to 40 in good health. The gene calls are TRBV7-3 and TRBJ2-5; D is uncertain. This CDR3 reads CASSLTSGPETQYF. CDR3 bases: TGTGCCAGCAGCTTAACGTCCGGTCCAGAGACCCAGTACTTC.